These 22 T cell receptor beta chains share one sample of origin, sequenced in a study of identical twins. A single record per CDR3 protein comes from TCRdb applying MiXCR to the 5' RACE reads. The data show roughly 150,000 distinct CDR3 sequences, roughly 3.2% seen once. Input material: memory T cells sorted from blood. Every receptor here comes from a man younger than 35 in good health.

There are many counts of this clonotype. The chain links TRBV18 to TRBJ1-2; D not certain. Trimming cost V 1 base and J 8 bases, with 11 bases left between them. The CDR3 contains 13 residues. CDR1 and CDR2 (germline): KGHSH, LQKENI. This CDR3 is CASSPLPGEGYTF. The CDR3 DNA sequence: TGTGCCAGCTCACCACTACCGGGAGAGGGCTACACCTTC.

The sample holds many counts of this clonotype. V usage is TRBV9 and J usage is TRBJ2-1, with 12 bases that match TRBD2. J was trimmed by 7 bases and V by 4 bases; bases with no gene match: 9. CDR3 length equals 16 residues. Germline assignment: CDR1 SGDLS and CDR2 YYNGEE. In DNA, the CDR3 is TGTGCCAGCAGCAAAGGCAGGACTAGCGGGGTGAATGAGCAGTTCTTC. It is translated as CASSKGRTSGVNEQFF. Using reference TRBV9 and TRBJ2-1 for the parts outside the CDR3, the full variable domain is DSGVTQTPKHLITATGQRVTLRCSPRSGDLSVYWYQQSLDQGLQFLIQYYNGEERAKGNILERFSAQQFPDLHSELNLSSLELGDSALYFCASSKGRTSGVNEQFFGPGTRLTVL.

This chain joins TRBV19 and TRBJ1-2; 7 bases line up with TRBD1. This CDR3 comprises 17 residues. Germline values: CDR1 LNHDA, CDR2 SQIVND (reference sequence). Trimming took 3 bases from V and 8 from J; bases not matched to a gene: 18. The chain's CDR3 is CASSIRLGAVYRGGYTF. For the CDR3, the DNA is TGTGCCAGTAGTATCAGGTTGGGGGCCGTGTACAGGGGCGGCTACACCTTC.

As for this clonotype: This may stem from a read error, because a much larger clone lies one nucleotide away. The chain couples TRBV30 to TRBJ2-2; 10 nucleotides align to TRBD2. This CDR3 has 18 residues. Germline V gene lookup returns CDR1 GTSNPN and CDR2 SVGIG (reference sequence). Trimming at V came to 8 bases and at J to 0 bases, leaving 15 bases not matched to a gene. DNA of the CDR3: TGTGCCACCAAACGGGCTAGCGGGAGCGTCGCGAACACCGGGGAGCTGTTTTTT. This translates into CATKRASGSVANTGELFF.

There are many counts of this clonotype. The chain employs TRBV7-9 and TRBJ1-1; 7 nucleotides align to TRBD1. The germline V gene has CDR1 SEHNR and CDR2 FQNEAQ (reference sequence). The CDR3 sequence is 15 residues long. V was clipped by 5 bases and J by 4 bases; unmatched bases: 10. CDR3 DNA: TGTGCCAGCAGCGAATCCGACAGGGTTGCCACTGAAGCTTTCTTT. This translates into CASSESDRVATEAFF.

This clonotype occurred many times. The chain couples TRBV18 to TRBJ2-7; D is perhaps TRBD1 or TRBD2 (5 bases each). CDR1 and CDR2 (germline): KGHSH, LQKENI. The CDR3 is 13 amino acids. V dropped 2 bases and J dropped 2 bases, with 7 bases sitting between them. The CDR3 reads CASSPRGAYEQYV. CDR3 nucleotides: TGTGCCAGCTCACCAAGAGGGGCCTACGAGCAGTACGTC.

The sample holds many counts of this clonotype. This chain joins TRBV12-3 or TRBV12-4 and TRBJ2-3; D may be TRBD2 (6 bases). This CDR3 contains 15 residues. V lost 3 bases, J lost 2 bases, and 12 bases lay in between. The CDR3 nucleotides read TGTGCCAGCAGTTTTAAACGCGGGATCACAGATACGCAGTATTTT. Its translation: CASSFKRGITDTQYF.

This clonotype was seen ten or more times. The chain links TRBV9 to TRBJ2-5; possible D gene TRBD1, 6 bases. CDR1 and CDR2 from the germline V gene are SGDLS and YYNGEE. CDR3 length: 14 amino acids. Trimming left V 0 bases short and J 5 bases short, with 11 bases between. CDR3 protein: CASSVEGGMETQYF. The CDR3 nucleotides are TGTGCCAGCAGCGTAGAAGGGGGAATGGAGACCCAGTACTTC.

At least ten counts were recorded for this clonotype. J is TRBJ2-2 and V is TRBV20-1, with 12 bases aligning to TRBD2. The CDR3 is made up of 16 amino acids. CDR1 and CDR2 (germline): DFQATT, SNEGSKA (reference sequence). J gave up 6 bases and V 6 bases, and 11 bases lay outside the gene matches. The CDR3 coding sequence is TGCAGTGCCCCCGGTGGACTAGCGGGATTTGCCGGGGAGCTGTTTTTT. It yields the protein CSAPGGLAGFAGELFF.

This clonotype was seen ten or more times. CDR3 DNA sequence: TGCGCCAGCAGCCCCGGGACAGGGACGGAAGCTTTCTTT. Protein product: CASSPGTGTEAFF. This chain connects TRBV5-1 to TRBJ1-1; 9 bases map to TRBD1. Germline V gene data show CDR1 as SGHRS and CDR2 as YFSETQ. The CDR3 has 13 amino acids. Losses at the gene ends were 4 bases for V and 8 bases for J; bases not matched to a gene: 6.

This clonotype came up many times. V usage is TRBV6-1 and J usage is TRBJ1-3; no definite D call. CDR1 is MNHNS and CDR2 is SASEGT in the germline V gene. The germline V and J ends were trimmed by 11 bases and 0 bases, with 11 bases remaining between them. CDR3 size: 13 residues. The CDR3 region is CAGRMSSGNTIYF. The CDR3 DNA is TGTGCCGGAAGGATGAGCTCTGGAAACACCATATATTTT.

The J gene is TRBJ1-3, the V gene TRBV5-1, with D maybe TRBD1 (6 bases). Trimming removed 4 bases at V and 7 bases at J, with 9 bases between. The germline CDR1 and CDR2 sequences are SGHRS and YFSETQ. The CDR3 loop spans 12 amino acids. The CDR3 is CASSRDTNTIYF. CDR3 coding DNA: TGCGCCAGCAGCCGGGACACCAACACCATATATTTT.

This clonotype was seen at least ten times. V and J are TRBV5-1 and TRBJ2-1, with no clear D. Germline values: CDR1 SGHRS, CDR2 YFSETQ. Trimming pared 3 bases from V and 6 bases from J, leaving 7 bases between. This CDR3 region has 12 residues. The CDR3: CASSSALNEQFF. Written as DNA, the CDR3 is TGCGCCAGCAGCTCGGCGCTCAATGAGCAGTTCTTC.

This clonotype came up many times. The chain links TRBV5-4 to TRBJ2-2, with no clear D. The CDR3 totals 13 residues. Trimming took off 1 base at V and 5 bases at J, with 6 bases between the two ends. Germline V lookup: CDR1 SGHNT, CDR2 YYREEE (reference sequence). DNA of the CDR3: TGTGCCAGCAGCTTGAAGGTGACCGGGGAGCTGTTTTTT. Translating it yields CASSLKVTGELFF.

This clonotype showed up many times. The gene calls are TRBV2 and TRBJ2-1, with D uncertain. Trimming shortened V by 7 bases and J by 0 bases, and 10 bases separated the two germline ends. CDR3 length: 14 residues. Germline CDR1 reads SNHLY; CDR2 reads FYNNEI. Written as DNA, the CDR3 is TGTGCCAGCAATGCCTACCTCTCCTACAATGAGCAGTTCTTC. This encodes CASNAYLSYNEQFF.

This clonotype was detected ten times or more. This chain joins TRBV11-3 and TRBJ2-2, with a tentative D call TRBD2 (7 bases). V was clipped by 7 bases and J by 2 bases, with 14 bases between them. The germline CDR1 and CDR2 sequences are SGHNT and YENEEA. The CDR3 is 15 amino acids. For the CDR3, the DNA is TGTGCCAGCAACCGGGGAGGGACAAACACCGGGGAGCTGTTTTTT. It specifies CASNRGGTNTGELFF.

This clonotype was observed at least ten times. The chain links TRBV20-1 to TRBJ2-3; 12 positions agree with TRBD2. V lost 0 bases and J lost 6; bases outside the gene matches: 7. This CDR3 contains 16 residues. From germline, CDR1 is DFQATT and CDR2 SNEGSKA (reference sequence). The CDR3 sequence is CSARDLSSGGVDTQYF. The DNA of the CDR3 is TGCAGTGCTAGAGATCTATCTAGCGGGGGGGTCGATACGCAGTATTTT.

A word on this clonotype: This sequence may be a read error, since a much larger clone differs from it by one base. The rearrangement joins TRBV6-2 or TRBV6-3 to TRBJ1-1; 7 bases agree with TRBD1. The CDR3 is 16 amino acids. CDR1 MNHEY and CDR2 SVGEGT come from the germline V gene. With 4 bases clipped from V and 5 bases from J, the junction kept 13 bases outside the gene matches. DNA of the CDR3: TGTGCCAGCAGTTCTTTGAAAGGGGGCGCGAGTACTGAAGCTTTCTTT. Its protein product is CASSSLKGGASTEAFF.

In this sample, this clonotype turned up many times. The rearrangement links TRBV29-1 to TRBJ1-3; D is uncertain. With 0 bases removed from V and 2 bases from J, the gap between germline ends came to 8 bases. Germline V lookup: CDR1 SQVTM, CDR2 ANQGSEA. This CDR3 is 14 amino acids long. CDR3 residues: CSVEDGNTGNTIYF. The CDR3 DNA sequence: TGCAGCGTTGAAGATGGAAATACTGGAAACACCATATATTTT.

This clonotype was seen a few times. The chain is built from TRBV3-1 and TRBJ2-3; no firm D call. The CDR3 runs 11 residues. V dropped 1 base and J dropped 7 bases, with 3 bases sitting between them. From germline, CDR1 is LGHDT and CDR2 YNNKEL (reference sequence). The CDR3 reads CASSQGYTQYF. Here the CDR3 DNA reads TGTGCCAGCAGCCAAGGGTATACGCAGTATTTT.

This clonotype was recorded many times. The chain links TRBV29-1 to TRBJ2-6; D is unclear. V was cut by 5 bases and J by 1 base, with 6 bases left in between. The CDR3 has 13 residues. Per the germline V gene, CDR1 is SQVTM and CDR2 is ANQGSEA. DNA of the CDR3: TGCAGCGTTTCCGTTTCTGGGGCCAACGTCCTGACTTTC. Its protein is CSVSVSGANVLTF.

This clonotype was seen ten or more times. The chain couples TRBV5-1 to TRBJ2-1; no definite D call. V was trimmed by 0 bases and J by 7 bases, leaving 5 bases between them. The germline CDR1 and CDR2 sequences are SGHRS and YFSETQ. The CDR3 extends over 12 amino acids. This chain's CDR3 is CASSLDANEQFF. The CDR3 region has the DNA TGCGCCAGCAGCTTGGACGCGAATGAGCAGTTCTTC.